Listed below are T cell receptor beta chains from one sample, sequenced in a study of T-cell memory formation after mild COVID-19. Each CDR3 protein gets one entry after TCRdb re-called the 5' RACE reads with MiXCR. The sample records some 490,000 distinct CDR3 sequences, about 18% being singletons. The sequenced sample was PBMCs or a T cell subset sorted from them (not recorded which). The source is an adult woman who had mild COVID-19 (a few samples of this study predate the infection). Cell type and time point are not known. Each CDR3 is given with its conserved first and last residue. Each record gives: CDR3 protein, CDR3 DNA, D gene, clone size, J gene, V gene. The D gene is left open where the match is weak. Clone size, where shown, is once, few, many, or a class for clones that have expanded.

CDR3aa: CASSQSRLAGATDTQYF
CDR3nt: TGTGCCAGCAGCCAATCACGACTAGCGGGAGCCACAGATACGCAGTATTTT
d_gene: TRBD2
abundance: few
j_gene: TRBJ2-3
v_gene: TRBV3-1

CDR3aa: CSASGLAGNEQFF
CDR3nt: TGCAGTGCTAGTGGACTAGCGGGGAATGAGCAGTTCTTC
d_gene: TRBD2
abundance: -
j_gene: TRBJ2-1
v_gene: TRBV20-1

CDR3aa: CASSLDLWGTLYLNSPLHF
CDR3nt: TGTGCCAGCAGCTTGGACCTCTGGGGCACGCTTTACCTTAATTCACCCCTCCACTTT
d_gene: -
abundance: -
j_gene: TRBJ1-6
v_gene: TRBV7-2

CDR3aa: CASSPRGANYGYTF
CDR3nt: TGTGCCAGCAGTCCCAGGGGGGCCAACTATGGCTACACCTTC
d_gene: TRBD1
abundance: few
j_gene: TRBJ1-2
v_gene: TRBV5-4

CDR3aa: CASTPDGYSSYEQYF
CDR3nt: TGTGCCAGCACCCCAGACGGTTACAGCTCCTACGAGCAGTACTTC
d_gene: -
abundance: -
j_gene: TRBJ2-7
v_gene: TRBV6-5

CDR3aa: CSVVRQGTGELFF
CDR3nt: TGCAGCGTTGTTCGACAGGGGACCGGGGAGCTGTTTTTT
d_gene: TRBD1
abundance: few
j_gene: TRBJ2-2
v_gene: TRBV29-1

CDR3aa: CASSWGTGMENTEAFF
CDR3nt: TGTGCCAGCAGCTGGGGGACAGGGATGGAGAACACTGAAGCTTTCTTT
d_gene: TRBD1
abundance: -
j_gene: TRBJ1-1
v_gene: TRBV5-6

CDR3aa: CASSRLPGGVYEKLFF
CDR3nt: TGTGCCAGCAGCCGATTGCCTGGTGGGGTCTATGAAAAACTGTTTTTT
d_gene: -
abundance: -
j_gene: TRBJ1-4
v_gene: TRBV3-1

CDR3aa: CASSQGTSGRNEQFF
CDR3nt: TGTGCCAGCAGCCAAGGGACTAGCGGGAGGAATGAGCAGTTCTTC
d_gene: TRBD2
abundance: few
j_gene: TRBJ2-1
v_gene: TRBV4-2

CDR3aa: CASSPGRETDTQYF
CDR3nt: TGTGCCAGCAGCCCAGGGCGCGAAACAGATACGCAGTATTTT
d_gene: -
abundance: -
j_gene: TRBJ2-3
v_gene: TRBV5-6

CDR3aa: CASSAGNQGTGELFF
CDR3nt: TGCGCCAGCAGCGCGGGGAACCAGGGTACCGGGGAGCTGTTTTTT
d_gene: -
abundance: -
j_gene: TRBJ2-2
v_gene: TRBV5-1

CDR3aa: CASNTGDYEQCF
CDR3nt: TGTGCCAGCAACACAGGAGACTACGAGCAGTGCTTC
d_gene: -
abundance: once
j_gene: TRBJ2-7
v_gene: TRBV28

CDR3aa: CASSRVQENYGYTF
CDR3nt: TGTGCCAGCAGCCGCGTCCAGGAGAACTATGGCTACACCTTC
d_gene: -
abundance: few
j_gene: TRBJ1-2
v_gene: TRBV7-9

CDR3aa: CASSLSWAGGYYGYTF
CDR3nt: TGCGCCAGCAGCTTGTCTTGGGCAGGGGGTTACTATGGCTACACCTTC
d_gene: TRBD1
abundance: few
j_gene: TRBJ1-2
v_gene: TRBV5-1

CDR3aa: CATSDSGRPYEQYF
CDR3nt: TGTGCCACCAGTGACAGCGGGAGGCCCTACGAGCAGTACTTC
d_gene: TRBD2
abundance: -
j_gene: TRBJ2-7
v_gene: TRBV24-1

CDR3aa: CASSAGTTNTEAFF
CDR3nt: TGTGCCAGCAGTGCCGGGACAACGAACACTGAAGCTTTCTTT
d_gene: -
abundance: few
j_gene: TRBJ1-1
v_gene: TRBV6-1

CDR3aa: CASRVQGRNEKLFF
CDR3nt: TGTGCCAGCAGAGTGCAGGGGAGAAATGAAAAACTGTTTTTT
d_gene: -
abundance: -
j_gene: TRBJ1-4
v_gene: TRBV7-9

CDR3aa: CASSDRQDSTEAFF
CDR3nt: TGTGCCAGCAGTGACCGACAGGATAGCACTGAAGCTTTCTTT
d_gene: -
abundance: few
j_gene: TRBJ1-1
v_gene: TRBV12-3/TRBV12-4